This TCR beta chain was recorded in a study of CD8+CD57+ T cells in acquired aplastic anemia (dated by TCRdb to 2017 to 2018). About the full investigation: On average, sorted CD4+ and CD8+ cells yielded about 3 ug of extracted DNA, with a range of roughly 0.17 to 30 ug. A CD8+CD57+ expansion meant a frequency higher than the mean frequency seen in healthy subjects.

The CDR3 contains 16 residues, cysteine and phenylalanine counted. Of all the DNA, just the CDR3 is kept, 48 bases in frame from base 1. Via the germline V gene, CDR1 is LGHNA and CDR2 YNFKEQ. This clonotype was observed a single time. Its target antigen remains unknown. Mismatch with germline at one junction end may stem from a read error. Genomic DNA served as template for TCR beta VDJ combination and CDR3 sequence profiling. TCR repertoire sequencing was run on an Illumina HiSeq 2000. In the paper's pipeline: TRBV/TRBJ rearrangement plots, CDR3 size and DJ length profiles, and Simpson's diversity index were used to assess repertoires. The most abundant DNA sequence in the deep sequencing data was defined as the immunodominant clone. CDR3 amino acid sequences were screened for sharing across subjects and were compared with published repertoires and the VDJdb database. TCRdb cleaned the public reads at Q25 with fastp, built clones with MiXCR and kept in-frame beta chains. Rows are unified per CDR3 protein, each entry keeping the most common DNA and genes. TCRdb's processing, not the study's, gives the V and J calls here. Here the sample has approximately 130,000 distinct CDR3 sequences; almost 40% occur a single time. The ten largest clonotypes hold 2% to 3% of the sample.

The patients picked for sequencing were ones in whom flow cytometry had shown an expansion of CD8+CD57+ cells. All patients had severe acquired aplastic anemia diagnosed by International Study of Aplastic Anemia and Agranulocytosis and Camitta criteria. No therapy had been received by the patients at the time of blood sampling. In the study, sorted CD4+ and CD8+ blood T cells from patients with severe aplastic anemia and from healthy subjects underwent deep sequencing of TCR repertoires. In the USA, patient enrollment took place under clinicaltrials.gov protocols 00001620, 01623167, 00001397, 00071045, 00081523 and 00961064. Ficoll-Paque density gradient centrifugation was used to isolate peripheral blood mononuclear cells. Before DNA extraction, CD4+ and CD8+ T cells were sorted with FACS or magnetic beads. Paper-wide results and their limitations: Although 25 to 30 CD8+ CDR3 sequences were shared by patients and controls, these sequences appeared highly expressed in patients and within the immunodominant clones of patients. Patients and healthy controls showed no significant difference in CD8+ Simpson's diversity (P=0.060).

The origin of this receptor is a human donor with aplastic anemia. The chain was built from TRBV4-2 and TRBJ1-2, and the D gene may be TRBD1, 5 bases matching. Sequenced material: sorted CD4+, CD8+, or CD8+CD57+ T cells (not recorded which) from PBMCs. The sequenced DNA: TGTGCCGGCAGCCAGAGTGACAGCCAGGGACACTATGGCTACACCTTC. Protein translation: CAGSQSDSQGHYGYTF.